This T cell receptor (beta chain) comes out of a study of Ad26.COV2.S vaccination and SARS-CoV-2 variants. General study findings and limits: An underestimation of total T cell responses may have resulted from the TCR breadth and depth analyses.

Treatment described: some 20 received Ad26.COV2.S at low or high dose, single or two shots; about five received placebo; per-sample allocation not given. Day 63 after the first vaccine or placebo injection was the time point for sampling. On this clone: Its antigen is undetermined.

Profiling relied on immunoSEQ multiplex PCR, and the TCRdb table lists in-frame clones only, not all of them. The sample consists of 350,000 to 600,000 clones, 89% of them appearing once. This clonotype was obtained from a person aged 18 to 65 who received the Ad26.COV2.S COVID-19 vaccine or a placebo. The sequencing here drew on peripheral blood, taken in a trial of Ad26.COV2.S vaccine versus placebo.

As DNA, the CDR3 is TGTGCCAGCAGCCTACTTAGCGTACCCAGCACAGATACGCAGTATTTT. Amino acid sequence: CASSLLSVPSTDTQYF. The chain combines TRBV11-2 with TRBJ2-3; D possibly corresponds to TRBD2 (5 bases). The CDR3 covers 16 residues. V was clipped by 5 bases and J by 0 bases, with 15 bases between them. From germline, CDR1 is SGHAT and CDR2 FQNNGV.